The rows below give T cell receptor beta chains drawn from one sample of a study of cytomegalovirus exposure and HLA in healthy donors. The data were produced by immunoSEQ multiplex PCR, yet TCRdb's version contains in-frame clones alone and is incomplete. Found here are 90,000 to 120,000 clones, roughly 80% of them singletons; the top ten hold roughly 4.9%. Material for sequencing was PBMCs. The receptors originated from a female donor in good health and CMV-seropositive. CDR3s include the opening cysteine and the closing phenylalanine or tryptophan. Each record gives: clone size, J gene, V gene, D gene, CDR3 protein, CDR3 DNA. The D gene is left open where the match is weak. Clone size is not always given. Where it is, it says once, few, many or a class for expanded clones.

>-|TRBJ1-1|TRBV5-1|-
CASSPQTQGTEAFF
TGCGCCAGCAGCCCCCAGACCCAGGGGACTGAAGCTTTCTTT
>-|TRBJ2-5|TRBV5-8|TRBD2
CASSPGGLEVRKTQYF
TGTGCCAGCAGCCCGGGGGGTCTAGAAGTACGTAAGACCCAGTACTTC
>-|TRBJ1-2|TRBV19|TRBD1
CASRMSRTGPYGYTF
TGTGCCAGCAGGATGAGTCGGACAGGCCCCTATGGCTACACCTTC
>-|TRBJ1-4|TRBV18|TRBD1
CASSPPGQGDTEKLFF
TGTGCCAGCTCACCACCGGGACAGGGGGATACGGAAAAACTGTTTTTT
>once|TRBJ2-3|TRBV28|-
CASRSKRTPSTDTQYF
TGTGCCAGCAGGTCTAAACGTACGCCAAGCACAGATACGCAGTATTTT
>-|TRBJ2-1|TRBV6-5|TRBD2
CASNHGTSGENEQFF
TGTGCCAGCAATCACGGGACTAGCGGGGAGAATGAGCAGTTCTTC
>few|TRBJ2-7|TRBV11-2|TRBD2
CASSPLTSGSSYEQYF
TGTGCCAGCAGCCCCCTTACTAGCGGGAGCTCCTACGAGCAGTACTTC
>-|TRBJ2-1|TRBV9|TRBD2
CASSGTSGRVGNEQFF
TGTGCCAGCAGCGGGACTAGCGGGAGGGTGGGGAATGAGCAGTTCTTC
>-|TRBJ2-1|TRBV21-1|-
CASSKVYKYNEQFF
TGTGCCAGCAGCAAAGTTTACAAGTACAATGAGCAGTTCTTC
>-|TRBJ1-6|TRBV6-1|TRBD1
CASSEGWTGVQSPLHF
TGTGCCAGCAGTGAAGGGTGGACAGGGGTGCAATCACCCCTCCACTTT
>-|TRBJ2-3|TRBV7-2|-
CASSLGLGVSDTQYF
TGTGCCAGCAGCTTAGGATTGGGAGTATCAGATACGCAGTATTTT
>-|TRBJ2-3|TRBV7-2|TRBD1
CASSIGQGADTQYF
TGTGCCAGCAGCATTGGACAGGGGGCAGATACGCAGTATTTT
>few|TRBJ1-4|TRBV4-3|-
CSQAEDGIRNEKLFF
TGCTCTCAAGCAGAAGACGGGATACGAAATGAAAAACTGTTTTTT
>-|TRBJ2-7|TRBV27|TRBD1
CASSLKPDRGHHEQYF
TGTGCCAGCAGTTTAAAACCGGACAGGGGGCATCACGAGCAGTACTTC
>-|TRBJ2-7|TRBV5-1|-
CASSLAGGSTYEQYF
TGCGCCAGCAGCCTAGCCGGGGGATCGACCTACGAGCAGTACTTC
>-|TRBJ2-1|TRBV30|TRBD2
CAWSRASGGNEQFF
TGTGCCTGGAGTAGGGCTAGCGGGGGGAATGAGCAGTTCTTC
>few|TRBJ2-3|TRBV7-9|TRBD2
CASSPSGSTDTQYF
TGTGCCAGCAGCCCTAGCGGAAGCACAGATACGCAGTATTTT
>-|TRBJ1-5|TRBV19|TRBD1
CASSDRGRYQPQHF
TGTGCCAGTAGTGACAGGGGCAGATATCAGCCCCAGCATTTT
>few|TRBJ1-1|TRBV7-3|-
CASRKRHGDTEAFF
TGTGCCAGCCGGAAGAGGCACGGGGACACTGAAGCTTTCTTT
>-|TRBJ1-2|TRBV4-2|TRBD1
CASSSRTGGIMSYTF
TGTGCCAGCAGCTCTAGGACAGGGGGCATTATGAGCTACACCTTC
>few|TRBJ1-3|TRBV5-1|-
CASSAQGSGNTIYF
TGCGCCAGCAGCGCACAGGGCTCTGGAAACACCATATATTTT
>-|TRBJ2-5|TRBV29-1|-
CSVSPGGGRETQYF
TGCAGCGTCTCACCCGGAGGGGGCAGAGAGACCCAGTACTTC